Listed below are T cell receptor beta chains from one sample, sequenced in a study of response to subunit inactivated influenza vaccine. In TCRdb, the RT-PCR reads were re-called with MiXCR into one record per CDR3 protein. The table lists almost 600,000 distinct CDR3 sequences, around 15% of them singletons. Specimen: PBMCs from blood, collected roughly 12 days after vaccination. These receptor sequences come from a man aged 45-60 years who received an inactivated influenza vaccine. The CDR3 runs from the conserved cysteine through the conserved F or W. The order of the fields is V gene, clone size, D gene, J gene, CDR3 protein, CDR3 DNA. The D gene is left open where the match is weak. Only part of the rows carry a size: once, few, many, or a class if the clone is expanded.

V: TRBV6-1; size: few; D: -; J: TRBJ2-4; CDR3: CASSPDIHRTDIQYF; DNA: TGTGCCAGCAGTCCAGATATACACCGGACAGACATTCAGTACTTC
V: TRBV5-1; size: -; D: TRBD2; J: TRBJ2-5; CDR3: CASSAFSGGQETQYF; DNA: TGCGCCAGCAGCGCCTTTAGCGGGGGCCAAGAGACCCAGTACTTC
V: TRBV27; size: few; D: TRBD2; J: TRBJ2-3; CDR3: CASSTIAGGPPDTQYF; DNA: TGTGCCAGCAGTACAATAGCGGGAGGGCCTCCAGATACGCAGTATTTT
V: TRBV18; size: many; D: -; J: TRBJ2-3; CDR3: CASSPPSTDTQYF; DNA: TGTGCCAGCTCACCACCAAGCACAGATACGCAGTATTTT
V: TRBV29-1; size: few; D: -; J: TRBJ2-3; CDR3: CSVVLVFTDTQYF; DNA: TGCAGCGTTGTTCTAGTCTTCACAGATACGCAGTATTTT
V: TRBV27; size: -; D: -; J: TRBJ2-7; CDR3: CASSLEDSGVYEQYF; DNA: TGTGCCAGCAGTTTAGAGGACAGTGGGGTTTACGAGCAGTACTTC
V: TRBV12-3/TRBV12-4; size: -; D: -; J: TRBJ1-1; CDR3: CASSALGADTEAFF; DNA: TGTGCCAGCAGTGCCTTGGGGGCAGACACTGAAGCTTTCTTT
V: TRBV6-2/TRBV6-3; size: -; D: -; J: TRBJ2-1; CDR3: CASRPSTGEQFF; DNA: TGTGCCAGCAGACCTTCAACGGGTGAGCAGTTCTTC
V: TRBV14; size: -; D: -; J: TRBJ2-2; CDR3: CASSQDGLVGTFGELFF; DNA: TGTGCCAGCAGCCAAGATGGGCTAGTCGGAACATTCGGGGAGCTGTTTTTT
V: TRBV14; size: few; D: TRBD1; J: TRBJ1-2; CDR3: CASSPPGQYFYGYTF; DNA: TGTGCCAGCAGCCCTCCGGGACAGTATTTCTATGGCTACACCTTC
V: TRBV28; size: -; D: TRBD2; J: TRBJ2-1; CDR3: CASSSGLAGGLLGPNEQFF; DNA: TGTGCCAGCAGTTCGGGACTAGCGGGGGGTCTCCTCGGCCCCAATGAGCAGTTCTTC
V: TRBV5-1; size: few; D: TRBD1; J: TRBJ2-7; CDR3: CASSYAQGARDNEQYF; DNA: TGCGCCAGCAGTTACGCTCAGGGGGCTCGGGACAACGAGCAGTACTTC
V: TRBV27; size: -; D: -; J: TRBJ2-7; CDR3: CASSLLGTVYEQYF; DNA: TGTGCCAGCAGTTTATTAGGGACTGTCTACGAGCAGTACTTC
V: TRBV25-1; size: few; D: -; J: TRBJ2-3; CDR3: CASSESRGHTDTQYF; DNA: TGTGCCAGCAGTGAATCCAGGGGACACACAGATACGCAGTATTTT
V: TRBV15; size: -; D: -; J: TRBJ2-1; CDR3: CATSRDGTANEQFF; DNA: TGTGCCACCAGCAGAGATGGTACGGCAAATGAGCAGTTCTTC
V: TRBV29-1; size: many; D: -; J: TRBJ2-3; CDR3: CSGRQATDTQYF; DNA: TGCAGCGGTAGACAGGCCACAGATACGCAGTATTTT
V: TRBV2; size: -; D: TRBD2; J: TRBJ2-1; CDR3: CASSEAGGPYYEQFF; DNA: TGTGCCAGCAGTGAAGCGGGAGGGCCTTACTATGAGCAGTTCTTC
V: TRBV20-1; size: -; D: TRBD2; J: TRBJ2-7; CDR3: CSARRDYAYEQYF; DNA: TGCAGTGCTAGGAGGGACTACGCTTACGAGCAGTACTTC
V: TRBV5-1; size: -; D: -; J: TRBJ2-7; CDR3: CASSLQSGNYEQYF; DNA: TGCGCCAGCAGCTTGCAATCAGGAAACTACGAGCAGTACTTC
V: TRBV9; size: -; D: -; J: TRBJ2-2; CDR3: CASSVGSTGELFF; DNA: TGTGCCAGCAGCGTAGGTTCCACCGGGGAGCTGTTTTTT
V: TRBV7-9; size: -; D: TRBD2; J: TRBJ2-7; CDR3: CASSFSGGAWEQYF; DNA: TGTGCCAGCAGCTTTAGCGGGGGGGCCTGGGAGCAGTACTTC
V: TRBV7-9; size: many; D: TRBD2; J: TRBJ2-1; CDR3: CASSLSTSGIDEQFF; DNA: TGTGCCAGCAGCTTATCTACTAGCGGGATCGATGAGCAGTTCTTC
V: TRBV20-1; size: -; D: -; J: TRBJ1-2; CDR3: CSASQYGYTF; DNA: TGCAGTGCTTCCCAGTATGGCTACACCTTC
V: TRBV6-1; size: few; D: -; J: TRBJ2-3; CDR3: CASCSYGTDTQYF; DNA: TGTGCCAGCTGCTCTTATGGCACAGATACGCAGTATTTT
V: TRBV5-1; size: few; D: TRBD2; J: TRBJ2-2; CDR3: CASSLVASGTSGELFF; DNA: TGCGCCAGCAGCTTGGTGGCTAGCGGAACATCCGGGGAGCTGTTTTTT
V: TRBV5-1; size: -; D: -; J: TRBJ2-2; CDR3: CASRNPSAPTGELFF; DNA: TGCGCCAGCAGAAATCCGAGCGCTCCCACCGGGGAGCTGTTTTTT
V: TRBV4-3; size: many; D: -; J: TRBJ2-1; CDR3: CASSPAQGNEQFF; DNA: TGCGCCAGCAGCCCCGCTCAGGGAAATGAGCAGTTCTTC
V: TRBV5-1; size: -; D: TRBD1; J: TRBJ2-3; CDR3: CASSQGTGGPTDTQYF; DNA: TGCGCCAGCAGCCAAGGGACAGGGGGACCCACAGATACGCAGTATTTT
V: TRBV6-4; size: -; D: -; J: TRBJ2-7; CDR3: CASAGQPKTTSYEQYF; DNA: TGTGCCAGTGCGGGACAGCCAAAGACAACCTCCTACGAGCAGTACTTC
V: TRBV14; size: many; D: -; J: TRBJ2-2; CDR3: CASSHTSGTVLFF; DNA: TGTGCCAGCAGCCATACTTCAGGGACTGTGCTGTTTTTT
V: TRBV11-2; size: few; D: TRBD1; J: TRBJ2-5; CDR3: CASSSLAQGASGTQYF; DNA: TGTGCCAGCAGCTCGTTAGCCCAGGGGGCTTCGGGGACCCAGTACTTC